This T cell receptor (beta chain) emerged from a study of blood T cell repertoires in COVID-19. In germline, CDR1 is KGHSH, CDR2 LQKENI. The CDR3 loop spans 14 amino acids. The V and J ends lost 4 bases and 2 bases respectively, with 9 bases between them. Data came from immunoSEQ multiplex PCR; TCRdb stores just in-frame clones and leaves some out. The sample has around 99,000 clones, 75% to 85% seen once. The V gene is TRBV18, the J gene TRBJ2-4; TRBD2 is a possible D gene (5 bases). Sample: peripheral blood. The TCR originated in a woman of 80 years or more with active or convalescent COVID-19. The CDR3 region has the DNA TGTGCCAGCTCACTTGGGGAGTCCAAAAACATTCAGTACTTC. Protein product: CASSLGESKNIQYF. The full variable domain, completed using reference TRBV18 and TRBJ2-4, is NAGVMQNPRHLVRRRGQEARLRCSPMKGHSHVYWYRQLPEEGLKFMVYLQKENIIDESGMPKERFSAEFPKEGPSILRIQQVVRGDSAAYFCASSLGESKNIQYFGAGTRLSVL.